Listed below are T cell receptor beta chains from one sample, sequenced in a study of OX40 agonist ivuxolimab in advanced cancers. Profiled with immunoSEQ multiplex PCR; TCRdb holds only in-frame clones, not every one. The data contain 50,000 to 65,000 clones, nearly 90% of them seen just once; the ten biggest clones take up 12%. The source was CD4+ or CD8+ T cells sorted from blood, collected in a trial of the OX40 agonist ivuxolimab. Receptors originate from an adult with an advanced solid tumor such as melanoma, head and neck, liver or kidney cancer. CDR3s include the opening cysteine and the closing phenylalanine or tryptophan. D genes are given only for firm matches. Only some rows state a clone size, as once, few, many or a class for expanded clones.

TRBJ1-1	TRBV27	17	NA	NA	CASSQAYYRTMNTEAFF	TGTGCCAGCAGTCAAGCGTATTACAGGACCATGAACACTGAAGCTTTCTTT
TRBJ2-7	TRBV19	15	NA	NA	CASSPRGGRTYEQYF	TGTGCCAGTAGTCCCCGAGGAGGGAGGACTTACGAGCAGTACTTC
TRBJ2-7	TRBV9	15	TRBD2	few	CASSPSGRSSYEQYF	TGTGCCAGCAGCCCTAGCGGGAGGAGCTCCTACGAGCAGTACTTC
TRBJ1-5	TRBV6-4	15	TRBD1	NA	CASRNLRDRHQPQHF	TGTGCCAGCAGGAACCTCCGGGACAGACATCAGCCCCAGCATTTT
TRBJ1-5	TRBV18	14	TRBD1	NA	CASSRDRYTQPQHF	TGTGCCAGCTCTAGGGACAGGTATACTCAGCCCCAGCATTTT
TRBJ1-5	TRBV27	14	NA	NA	CASSLLGAGQPQHF	TGTGCCAGCAGTTTACTGGGGGCAGGGCAGCCCCAGCATTTT
TRBJ2-2	TRBV11-2	19	NA	few	CASSTEGAGDVPNTGELFF	TGTGCCAGCAGCACGGAGGGGGCGGGGGACGTTCCGAACACCGGGGAGCTGTTTTTT
TRBJ2-3	TRBV6-6	15	NA	NA	CASSYPTSGTDTQYF	TGTGCCAGCAGTTACCCCACTAGTGGCACAGATACGCAGTATTTT
TRBJ2-7	TRBV13	11	NA	NA	CASSSQYEQYF	TGTGCCAGCAGCTCCCAGTACGAGCAGTACTTC
TRBJ2-7	TRBV27	14	NA	NA	CASSLHQGTYEQYF	TGTGCCAGCAGTTTACACCAGGGAACCTACGAGCAGTACTTC
TRBJ2-7	TRBV7-8	14	TRBD2	once	CASRPSAGAYEQYF	TGTGCCAGCAGGCCGTCGGCGGGGGCCTACGAGCAGTACTTC
TRBJ2-7	TRBV7-9	13	TRBD1	NA	CASSSDRSYEQYF	TGTGCCAGCAGCTCGGACAGGAGTTACGAGCAGTACTTC
TRBJ2-7	TRBV28	13	NA	NA	CASSSPGGDEQYF	TGTGCCAGCAGTTCCCCCGGAGGGGACGAGCAGTACTTC
TRBJ2-7	TRBV29-1	14	TRBD1	NA	CSVLSGTGDYEQYF	TGCAGTGTTCTATCCGGGACAGGCGACTACGAGCAGTACTTC
TRBJ2-1	TRBV27	19	TRBD2	NA	CASSHWTSGMSIGYNEQFF	TGTGCCAGCAGTCACTGGACTAGCGGGATGAGCATCGGCTACAATGAGCAGTTCTTC
TRBJ2-1	TRBV2	15	TRBD2	NA	CASSLRLAGGDEQFF	TGTGCCAGCAGTTTAAGACTAGCGGGAGGAGATGAGCAGTTCTTC
TRBJ2-5	TRBV27	18	TRBD1	NA	CASSIGTGYGTEQETQYF	TGTGCCAGCAGTATCGGGACAGGGTATGGGACCGAACAAGAGACCCAGTACTTC
TRBJ2-7	TRBV6-1	15	NA	once	CASSKTLTSSYEQYF	TGTGCCAGCAGTAAGACCCTAACAAGCTCCTACGAGCAGTACTTC
TRBJ1-5	TRBV28	16	NA	once	CASSLRRRVGYQPQHF	TGTGCCAGCAGCTTAAGGAGGAGGGTAGGGTATCAGCCCCAGCATTTT
TRBJ2-3	TRBV13	18	TRBD2	NA	CASSFKLAEYPSTDTQYF	TGTGCCAGCAGCTTCAAACTAGCGGAGTACCCTAGCACAGATACGCAGTATTTT
TRBJ2-1	TRBV6-1	11	NA	NA	CATIDYNEQFF	TGTGCCACCATTGACTACAATGAGCAGTTCTTC
TRBJ1-1	TRBV7-9	14	NA	NA	CASSSREVKTEAFF	TGTGCCAGCAGCTCAAGGGAAGTCAAAACTGAAGCTTTCTTT
TRBJ1-2	TRBV6-6	15	NA	NA	CASSYFDRTTYGYTF	TGTGCCAGCAGTTACTTCGACAGGACCACCTATGGCTACACCTTC
TRBJ1-2	TRBV4-1	14	NA	few	CASSQQGGLYGYTF	TGCGCCAGCAGCCAACAGGGAGGCCTCTATGGCTACACCTTC
TRBJ1-2	TRBV4-1	13	TRBD1	few	CASSQPGQGNYTF	TGCGCCAGCAGCCAACCCGGACAGGGGAACTACACCTTC
TRBJ2-1	TRBV27	14	NA	NA	CASTEGGPWNEQFF	TGTGCCAGCACAGAAGGAGGGCCTTGGAATGAGCAGTTCTTC
TRBJ1-2	TRBV27	16	TRBD1	once	CASSPGTGGRNYGYTF	TGTGCCAGCAGCCCAGGCACAGGGGGGCGGAACTATGGCTACACCTTC
TRBJ2-7	TRBV6-5	13	NA	NA	CASRRGHALEQYF	TGTGCCAGCAGGCGGGGCCATGCGCTCGAGCAGTACTTC